A selection of T cell receptor beta chains follows, all from one sample in a study of blood T cell repertoires in COVID-19. Measured with immunoSEQ multiplex PCR; TCRdb has only the in-frame clones, and not every one. The profile shows about 74,000 clones, roughly 91% of them singletons. The sequenced sample was peripheral blood. These receptors came from an elderly woman with active or convalescent COVID-19. CDR3s include the opening cysteine and the closing phenylalanine or tryptophan. D genes are given only for firm matches. Only some rows state a clone size, as once, few, many or a class for expanded clones.

d_call,j_call,clone_size,v_call,cdr3_nt,cdr3_aa
.,TRBJ2-3,.,TRBV5-1,TGCGCCAGCAGGGAAGGACTCCATAGCACAGATACGCAGTATTTT,CASREGLHSTDTQYF
TRBD2,TRBJ2-3,.,TRBV4-3,TGCGCCAGCAGCCAAGGTCCGGGACTAGCGGTGACAGATACGCAGTATTTT,CASSQGPGLAVTDTQYF
.,TRBJ2-2,.,TRBV7-2,TGTGCCAGCAGCCGTGACACAAACACCGGGGAGCTGTTTTTT,CASSRDTNTGELFF
.,TRBJ1-1,.,TRBV6-5,TGTGCCAGCAGTCGCAGGGAGGGGGCTGAAGCTTTCTTT,CASSRREGAEAFF
TRBD1,TRBJ2-3,.,TRBV19,TGTGCCAGTAGTGAAGGGACAGGGGCGGATACGCAGTATTTT,CASSEGTGADTQYF
.,TRBJ2-7,.,TRBV6-2/TRBV6-3,TGTGCCAGCAGTTATTCGGGGGCCTACGAGCAGTACTTC,CASSYSGAYEQYF
.,TRBJ2-7,.,TRBV28,TGTGCCAGCAGTGGTAATGCAGGCGAGGGAAATTTC,CASSGNAGEGNF
.,TRBJ1-6,.,TRBV7-4,TGTGCCAGCAGCTCCGCTATGAGCTCCTATAATTCACCCCTCCACTTT,CASSSAMSSYNSPLHF
.,TRBJ1-3,few,TRBV15,TGTGCCACCAGCAGAGATACAGGGGGAAACACCATATATTTT,CATSRDTGGNTIYF
TRBD2,TRBJ2-1,few,TRBV6-5,TGTGCCAGCAGCTACGGGGGGGTCTACAATGAGCAGTTCTTC,CASSYGGVYNEQFF
TRBD2,TRBJ2-3,.,TRBV23-1,TGCGCCAGCAGCCGACCGTCTTTTCGGGGGGGCCAGTCAGATACGCAGTATTTT,CASSRPSFRGGQSDTQYF
.,TRBJ1-1,few,TRBV12-5,TGTGCTAGTGGTCCCCCTTGGACAACGGGCACTGAAGCTTTCTTT,CASGPPWTTGTEAFF
TRBD1,TRBJ1-5,.,TRBV23-1,TGCGCCACCCTAGGGGGCTCGAGCAATCAGCCCCAGCATTTT,CATLGGSSNQPQHF
.,TRBJ1-1,.,TRBV18,TGTGCCAGCCGCGGCTCGGAATTCACTGAAGCTTTCTTT,CASRGSEFTEAFF
.,TRBJ1-1,.,TRBV5-6,TGTGCCAGCAGCGCCATCAGGTTTTCGAACACTGAAGCTTTCTTT,CASSAIRFSNTEAFF
TRBD2,TRBJ2-1,few,TRBV4-1,TGCGCCAGCAGCACGACTAGCGGGGGGCGGGATGAGCAGTTCTTC,CASSTTSGGRDEQFF
.,TRBJ1-2,.,TRBV29-1,TGCAGCGTTGAGGTTGGAGAGTACTATGGCTACACCTTC,CSVEVGEYYGYTF
.,TRBJ1-1,.,TRBV25-1,TGTGCCAGCAGTGGACAGGCGAACACTGAAGCTTTCTTT,CASSGQANTEAFF
.,TRBJ2-3,.,TRBV10-3,TGTGCCATCAGTACGACACTAGCATCCACAGATACGCAGTATTTT,CAISTTLASTDTQYF
TRBD1,TRBJ2-1,.,TRBV7-2,TGTGCCAGCAGCTTAGACAGGGGTATTGATGAGCAGTTCTTC,CASSLDRGIDEQFF
.,TRBJ1-1,.,TRBV5-5,TGTGCCAGCAGCTTCCGGAACACTGAAGCTTTCTTT,CASSFRNTEAFF
TRBD1,TRBJ2-1,.,TRBV9,TGTGCCAGCAGCGTGGGGGACAGGACTAATGAGCAGTTCTTC,CASSVGDRTNEQFF